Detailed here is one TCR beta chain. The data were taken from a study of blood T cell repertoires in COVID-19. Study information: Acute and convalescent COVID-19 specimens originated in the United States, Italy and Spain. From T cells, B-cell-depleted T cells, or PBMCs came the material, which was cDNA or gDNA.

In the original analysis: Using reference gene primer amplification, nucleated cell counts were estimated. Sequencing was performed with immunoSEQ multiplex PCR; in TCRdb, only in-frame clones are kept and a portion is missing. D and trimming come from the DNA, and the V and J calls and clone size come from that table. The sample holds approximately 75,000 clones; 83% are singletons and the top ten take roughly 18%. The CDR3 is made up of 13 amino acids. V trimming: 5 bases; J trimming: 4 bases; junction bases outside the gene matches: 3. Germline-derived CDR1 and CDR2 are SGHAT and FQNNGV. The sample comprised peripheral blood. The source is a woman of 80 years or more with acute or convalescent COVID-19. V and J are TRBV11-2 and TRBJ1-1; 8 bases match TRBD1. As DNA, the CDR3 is TGTGCCAGCAGCACACAGGGGGGCACTGAAGCTTTCTTT. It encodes CASSTQGGTEAFF.